The rows below give T cell receptor beta chains drawn from one sample of a study of T cells in Graves' hyperthyroidism and ophthalmopathy. A single record per CDR3 protein comes from TCRdb applying MiXCR to the multiplex PCR reads. Found here are around 610,000 distinct CDR3 sequences, roughly 14% of them singletons; the top ten hold 3.5% to 4.5%. The specimen was blood. These receptor sequences come from a woman between 40 and 50 years old with Graves' ophthalmopathy. Both conserved end residues are part of each CDR3. A D gene is named only where the DNA matches it firmly. Clone size is not always given. Where it is, it says once, few, many or a class for expanded clones.

TRBV5-6	TRBJ2-2	-	-	TGTGCCAGCAGCTTGGTTTCCCCGCGGGGGGAGCTGTTTTTT	CASSLVSPRGELFF
TRBV5-1	TRBJ1-2	-	many	TGCGCCAGCAGCTTGGCGGGGTTAGTGAGCGGTGGCTACACCTTC	CASSLAGLVSGGYTF
TRBV29-1	TRBJ2-7	TRBD1	many	TGCAGCGTTGTGACAGGGGGGGAGCAGTACTTC	CSVVTGGEQYF
TRBV27	TRBJ1-5	-	-	TGTGCCAGCAGTTTATCGGCCGGGGGACTTGGACCCCAGCATTTT	CASSLSAGGLGPQHF
TRBV7-3	TRBJ1-1	TRBD1	-	TGTGCCAGCAGCCGGCAGACAGGGGTGAACACTGAAGCTTTCTTT	CASSRQTGVNTEAFF
TRBV6-2/TRBV6-3	TRBJ2-1	TRBD2	few	TGTGCCAGCATTCAGACTAGCGGGAAGCTGTACAATGAGCAGTTCTTC	CASIQTSGKLYNEQFF
TRBV15	TRBJ2-2	-	few	TGTGCCACCAGCAGGGAAAACAGGGAGGCGAACACCGGGGAGCTGTTTTTT	CATSRENREANTGELFF
TRBV5-1	TRBJ2-2	-	many	TGCGCCAGCAGCTTGGCCGGGACCCCCTCTGACACCGGGGAGCTGTTTTTT	CASSLAGTPSDTGELFF
TRBV6-5	TRBJ2-7	TRBD2	many	TGTGCCAGCGGAGCGGGAGATTCTTTCGGGGAGCAGTACTTC	CASGAGDSFGEQYF
TRBV18	TRBJ2-5	TRBD2	-	TGTGCCAGCTCACCCAGGGAGGGAGTTCAAGAGACCCAGTACTTC	CASSPREGVQETQYF
TRBV12-3/TRBV12-4	TRBJ1-1	-	many	TGTGCCAGCAGGCCTGGTTGGACTGAAGCTTTCTTT	CASRPGWTEAFF
TRBV20-1	TRBJ2-7	TRBD2	-	TGCAGTGCTAGAGACGGTACTAGCGGGACCTACGAGCAGTACTTC	CSARDGTSGTYEQYF
TRBV6-1	TRBJ1-2	-	-	TGTGCCGCGAGGGACTGGCTTCTTACCTATGGCTACACCTTC	CAARDWLLTYGYTF
TRBV27	TRBJ1-2	TRBD1	-	TGTGCCAGCAGCAGGGGGGACCTAGGCCTTACCTATGGCTACACCTTC	CASSRGDLGLTYGYTF
TRBV10-3	TRBJ1-3	-	many	TGTGCCATCAGTGAGTCTTGGGGTTCCACTGGAAACACCATATATTTT	CAISESWGSTGNTIYF
TRBV10-3	TRBJ2-7	TRBD2	many	TGTGCCATGGGGGGGGGTCTTTCCTACGAGCAGTACTTC	CAMGGGLSYEQYF
TRBV10-3	TRBJ2-5	-	many	TGTGCCATCAGGGAAGACCCGACGGGGGAGACCCAGTACTTC	CAIREDPTGETQYF
TRBV19	TRBJ1-1	-	many	TGTGCCAGTAGTATAGGTGGGAACCTAAGGACTGAAGCTTTCTTT	CASSIGGNLRTEAFF
TRBV12-3/TRBV12-4	TRBJ2-2	-	-	TGTGCCAGCAGCCAGGGACACCTCTACACCGGGGAGCTGTTTTTT	CASSQGHLYTGELFF
TRBV6-5	TRBJ1-3	-	-	TGTGCCAGCAGTTACCGGGTACATTCGGGAAACACCATATATTTT	CASSYRVHSGNTIYF
TRBV4-1	TRBJ1-2	TRBD1	many	TGCGCCAGCAGCCAAGTTCGTCGGACAGGGGAGGGCTACACCTTC	CASSQVRRTGEGYTF
TRBV7-9	TRBJ1-5	-	many	TGTGCCAGCAGCCATGGGGGTGGGGGGACGAGCAATCAGCCCCAGCATTTT	CASSHGGGGTSNQPQHF
TRBV7-8	TRBJ2-5	TRBD2	-	TGTGCCAGCAGCCCCACTAGCGGGAGAGCAGAGACCCAGTACTTC	CASSPTSGRAETQYF
TRBV6-5	TRBJ1-1	-	-	TGTGCCAGCAGTTATCACGACCGAGGAAATGGAGCTTTCTTT	CASSYHDRGNGAFF
TRBV10-3	TRBJ2-7	-	-	TGTGCCACCACGAGGGGGGGTGGGGGGAACTACGAGCAGTACTTC	CATTRGGGGNYEQYF
TRBV28	TRBJ2-7	-	many	TGTGCCAGCAGTTCCCCTGCTAGAGGCCTCGGCGGCGAGCAGTACTTC	CASSSPARGLGGEQYF
TRBV24-1	TRBJ1-2	-	many	TGTGCCACCCCAGGTGGCTATGGCTACACCTTC	CATPGGYGYTF
TRBV6-1	TRBJ2-7	-	-	TGTGCCAGCACCCAGGGAAGCGAGCAGTACTTC	CASTQGSEQYF
TRBV19	TRBJ1-1	-	-	TGTGCCAGTAGTGACCTTAGGGGGTCGAACACTGAAGCTTTCTTT	CASSDLRGSNTEAFF
TRBV18	TRBJ2-5	-	many	TGTGCCAGCTCCATGACAGCCCAAGAGACCCAGTACTTC	CASSMTAQETQYF
TRBV5-1	TRBJ1-1	-	many	TGCGCCAGCAGCTTGGTACTAACTCCGCAGTACACTGAAGCTTTCTTT	CASSLVLTPQYTEAFF
TRBV12-3/TRBV12-4	TRBJ1-1	-	-	TGTGCCAGCAGTACAAGTATGAACACTGAAGCTTTCTTT	CASSTSMNTEAFF
TRBV27	TRBJ2-7	-	-	TGTGCCAGCAGGCCAGGGTCGCCGATGGGGGGGGCGTACGAGCAGTACTTC	CASRPGSPMGGAYEQYF
TRBV11-3	TRBJ2-4	TRBD1	few	TGTGCCAGCAGCTTGGGACAGGGGCGGGGAGCCAAAAACATTCAGTACTTC	CASSLGQGRGAKNIQYF
TRBV24-1	TRBJ2-7	TRBD2	-	TGTGCCACCAGTGATTCTGGGACTAGCGGTTCCTACGAGCAGTACTTC	CATSDSGTSGSYEQYF
TRBV5-1	TRBJ2-7	-	many	TGCGCCAGCAGCTTGGTCACGGACTACGAGCAGTACTTC	CASSLVTDYEQYF
TRBV5-1	TRBJ2-7	TRBD2	many	TGCGCCAGCAGCGATGGGACTAGCAGCACCTACGAGCAGTACTTC	CASSDGTSSTYEQYF
TRBV6-1	TRBJ1-1	TRBD1	many	TGTGCCAGCAGTGACAGGGGGGTGGCTGAAGCTTTCTTT	CASSDRGVAEAFF
TRBV3-1	TRBJ2-7	-	many	TGTGCCAGCAGCCAAGACGGGGCGGGTCTAAGTGAGCAGTACTTC	CASSQDGAGLSEQYF
TRBV19	TRBJ2-5	TRBD2	few	TGTGCCAGTAGTCCCCTAGCGGGAGGTCGGGAGACCCAGTACTTC	CASSPLAGGRETQYF
TRBV12-3/TRBV12-4	TRBJ1-3	TRBD1	many	TGTGCCAGCAGCCCGGAGGGACAGCTAGGAAACACCATATATTTT	CASSPEGQLGNTIYF
TRBV7-2	TRBJ2-7	-	many	TGTGCCAGCAGCCTCTCGGGGGCCACGGCCTACGAGCAGTACTTC	CASSLSGATAYEQYF
TRBV11-1	TRBJ2-6	-	few	TGTGCCAGCAGCTTAGGGCCGGGGGCCCTTCGAATCTCTGGGGCCAACGTCCTGACTTTC	CASSLGPGALRISGANVLTF
TRBV19	TRBJ1-1	TRBD1	many	TGTGCCAGTAGTACCGGGCCGGGACAGGGGAACACTGAAGCTTTCTTT	CASSTGPGQGNTEAFF
TRBV5-1	TRBJ2-7	-	many	TGCGCCAGCAGCTTGGCCGCAGGGCCATACCCCGTCTACGAGCAGTACTTC	CASSLAAGPYPVYEQYF
TRBV12-3/TRBV12-4	TRBJ2-3	-	-	TGTGCCAGCACCCCCCTCAGCGGGCTTAGCACAGATACGCAGTATTTT	CASTPLSGLSTDTQYF
TRBV5-6	TRBJ2-4	-	few	TGTGCCAGCAGCTTGGCCGAGCTCGTGGCCAAAAACATTCAGTACTTC	CASSLAELVAKNIQYF
TRBV11-1	TRBJ1-1	-	-	TGTGCCAGCAGCGAAACAGAGAACACTGATGCTTTCTTT	CASSETENTDAFF